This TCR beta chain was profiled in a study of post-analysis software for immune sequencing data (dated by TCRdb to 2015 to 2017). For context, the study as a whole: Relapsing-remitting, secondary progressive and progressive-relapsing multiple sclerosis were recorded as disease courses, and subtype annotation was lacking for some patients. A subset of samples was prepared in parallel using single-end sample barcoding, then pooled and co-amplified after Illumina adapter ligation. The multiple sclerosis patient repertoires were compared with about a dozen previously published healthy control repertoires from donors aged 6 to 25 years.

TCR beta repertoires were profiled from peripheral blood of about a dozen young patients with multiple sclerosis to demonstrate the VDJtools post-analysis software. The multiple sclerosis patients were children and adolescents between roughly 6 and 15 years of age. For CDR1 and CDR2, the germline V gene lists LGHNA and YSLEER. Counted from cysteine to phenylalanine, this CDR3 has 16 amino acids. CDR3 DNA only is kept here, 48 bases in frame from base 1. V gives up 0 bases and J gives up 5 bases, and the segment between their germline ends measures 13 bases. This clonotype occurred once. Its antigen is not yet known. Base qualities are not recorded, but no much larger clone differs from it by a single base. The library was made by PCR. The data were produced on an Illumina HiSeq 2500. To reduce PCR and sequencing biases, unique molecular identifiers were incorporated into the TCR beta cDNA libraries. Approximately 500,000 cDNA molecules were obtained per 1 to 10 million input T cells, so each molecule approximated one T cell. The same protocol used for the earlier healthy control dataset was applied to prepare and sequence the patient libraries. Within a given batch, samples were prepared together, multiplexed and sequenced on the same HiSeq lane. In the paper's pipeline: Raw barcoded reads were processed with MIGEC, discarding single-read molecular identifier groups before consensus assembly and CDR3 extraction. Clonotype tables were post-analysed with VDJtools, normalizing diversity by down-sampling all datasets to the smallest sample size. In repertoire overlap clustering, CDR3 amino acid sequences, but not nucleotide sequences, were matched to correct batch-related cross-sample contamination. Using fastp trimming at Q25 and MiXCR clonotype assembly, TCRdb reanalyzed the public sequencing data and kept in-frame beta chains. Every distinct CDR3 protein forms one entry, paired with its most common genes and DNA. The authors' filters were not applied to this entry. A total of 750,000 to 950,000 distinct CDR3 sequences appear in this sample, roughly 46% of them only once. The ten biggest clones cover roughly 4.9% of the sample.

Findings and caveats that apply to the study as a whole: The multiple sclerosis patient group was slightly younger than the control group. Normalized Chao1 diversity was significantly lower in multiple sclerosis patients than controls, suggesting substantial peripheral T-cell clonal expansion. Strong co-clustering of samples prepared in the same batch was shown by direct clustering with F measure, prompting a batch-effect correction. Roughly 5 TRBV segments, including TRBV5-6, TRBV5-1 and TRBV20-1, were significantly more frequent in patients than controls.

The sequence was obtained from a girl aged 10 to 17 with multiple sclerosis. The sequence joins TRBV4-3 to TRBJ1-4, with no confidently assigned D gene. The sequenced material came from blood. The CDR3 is CASSQEVAAKNEKLFF. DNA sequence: TGCGCCAGCAGCCAAGAGGTCGCGGCAAAAAATGAAAAACTGTTTTTT.